The clone carrying this T cell receptor beta chain was detected ten times or more. What it recognizes is unknown. This record comes from a study of T cells after yellow fever vaccination. Overall study: Each low-cell-number fraction was prepared by means of SMART-Seq v4 Ultra Low Input. Findings and caveats of the study: FACS-sorted repertoires might harbor abundant contaminating clonotypes from the bulk population. At 95% to 97% for CD4 and about 91% for CD8, most primary-vaccination clones showed up again after the booster. A weaker secondary response peaked on day 5, the primary on day 15.

Germline assignment: CDR1 SGHRS and CDR2 YFSETQ. Trimming cost V 6 bases and J 3 bases, with 16 bases left between them. This CDR3 has 15 residues. TCRdb reprocessed the 5' RACE reads via MiXCR and lists one record per CDR3 protein. The profile shows more than 300,000 distinct CDR3 sequences, approximately 7% of them singletons. The sample in question was PBMCs, obtained about 49 days after the first yellow fever vaccination. The sequence was collected from a man aged 18 to 30 who received the YFV17D yellow fever vaccine. J is TRBJ2-1 and V is TRBV5-1; a possible D gene is TRBD2 (5 bases). The CDR3 DNA reads TGCGCCAGCAACCCCTCAGGTGGGAGCTACAATGAGCAGTTCTTC. This sequence encodes CASNPSGGSYNEQFF.